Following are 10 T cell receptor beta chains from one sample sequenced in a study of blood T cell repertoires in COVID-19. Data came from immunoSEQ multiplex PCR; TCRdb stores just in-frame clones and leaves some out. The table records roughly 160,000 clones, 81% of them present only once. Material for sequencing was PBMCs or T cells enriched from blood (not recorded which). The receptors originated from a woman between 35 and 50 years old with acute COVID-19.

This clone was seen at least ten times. The CDR3 coding sequence is TGTGCCAGCAGTTTCTCCTACACTGAAGCTTTCTTT. Its translation: CASSFSYTEAFF. This sequence joins TRBV6-2 or TRBV6-3 and TRBJ1-1, with D unresolved. Germline V gene sequence: CDR1 MNHEY, CDR2 SVGEGT. The CDR3 loop spans 12 amino acids. V lost 4 bases and J 3 bases, leaving 6 bases between the germline ends.

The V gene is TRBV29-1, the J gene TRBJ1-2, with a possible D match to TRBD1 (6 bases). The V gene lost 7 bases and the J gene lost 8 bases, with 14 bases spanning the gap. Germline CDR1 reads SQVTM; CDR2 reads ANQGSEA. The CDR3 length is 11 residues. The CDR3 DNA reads TGCAGCGCTCTCACAGGGAACGGCTACACCTTC. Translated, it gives CSALTGNGYTF.

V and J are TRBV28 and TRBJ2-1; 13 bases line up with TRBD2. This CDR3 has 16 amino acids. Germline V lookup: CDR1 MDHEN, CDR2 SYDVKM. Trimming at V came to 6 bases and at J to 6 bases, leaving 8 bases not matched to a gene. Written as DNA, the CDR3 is TGTGCCAGCAGGCCAACCGGGACTAGCGGGATCAATGAGCAGTTCTTC. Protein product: CASRPTGTSGINEQFF.

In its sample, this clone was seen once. The CDR3 DNA follows: TGTGCCAGCAGCCGGACAGGAGGAGAGCTCGGGTATGGCTACACCTTC. Its translation is CASSRTGGELGYGYTF. The genes are TRBV7-9 and TRBJ1-2; 7 nucleotides agree with TRBD1. The J segment lost 5 bases and the V segment lost 5 bases, leaving 14 bases of the junction unmatched. CDR1 and CDR2 from the germline V gene are SEHNR and FQNEAQ (reference sequence). The CDR3 loop spans 16 amino acids.

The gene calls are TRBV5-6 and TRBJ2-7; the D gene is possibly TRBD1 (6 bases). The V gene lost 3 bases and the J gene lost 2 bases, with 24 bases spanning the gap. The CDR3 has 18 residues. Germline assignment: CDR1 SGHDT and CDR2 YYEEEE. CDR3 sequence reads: CASSSPRVIGQFAYEQYF. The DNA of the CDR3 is TGTGCCAGCAGCTCGCCCCGGGTAATAGGACAGTTCGCCTACGAGCAGTACTTC.

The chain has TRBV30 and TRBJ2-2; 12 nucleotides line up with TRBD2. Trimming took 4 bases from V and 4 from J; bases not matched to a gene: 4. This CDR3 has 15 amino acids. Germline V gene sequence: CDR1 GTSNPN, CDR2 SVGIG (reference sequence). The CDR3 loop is CAWKETSGSTGELFF. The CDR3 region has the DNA TGTGCCTGGAAAGAGACTAGCGGGAGCACCGGGGAGCTGTTTTTT.

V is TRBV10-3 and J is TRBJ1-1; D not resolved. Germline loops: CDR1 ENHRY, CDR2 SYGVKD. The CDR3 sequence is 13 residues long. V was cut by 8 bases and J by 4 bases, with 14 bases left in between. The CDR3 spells CAIQVPGGTEAFF. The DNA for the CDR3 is TGTGCCATCCAGGTTCCGGGAGGCACTGAAGCTTTCTTT.

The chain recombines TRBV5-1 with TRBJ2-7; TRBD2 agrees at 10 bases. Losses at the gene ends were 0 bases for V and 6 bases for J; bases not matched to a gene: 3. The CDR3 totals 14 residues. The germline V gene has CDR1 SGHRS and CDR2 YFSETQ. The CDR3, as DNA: TGCGCCAGCAGCTTGGGGCTAGCGGGAGCCGAGCAGTACTTC. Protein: CASSLGLAGAEQYF.

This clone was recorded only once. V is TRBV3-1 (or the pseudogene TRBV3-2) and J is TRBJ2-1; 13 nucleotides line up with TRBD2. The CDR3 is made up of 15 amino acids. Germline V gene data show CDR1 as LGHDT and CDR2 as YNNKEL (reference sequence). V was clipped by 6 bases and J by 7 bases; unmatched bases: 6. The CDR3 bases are TGTGCCAGCAGACGGACTAGCGGGAGTGTTAATGAGCAGTTCTTC. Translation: CASRRTSGSVNEQFF.

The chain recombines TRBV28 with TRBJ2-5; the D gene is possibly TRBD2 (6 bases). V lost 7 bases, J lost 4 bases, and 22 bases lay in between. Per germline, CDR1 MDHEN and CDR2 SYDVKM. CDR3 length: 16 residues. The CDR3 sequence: CASNGSGRVVAETQYF. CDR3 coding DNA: TGTGCCAGCAATGGATCCGGGAGAGTGGTGGCAGAGACCCAGTACTTC. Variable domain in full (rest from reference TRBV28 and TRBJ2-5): DVKVTQSSRYLVKRTGEKVFLECVQDMDHENMFWYRQDPGLGLRLIYFSYDVKMKEKGDIPEGYSVSREKKERFSLILESASTNQTSMYLCASNGSGRVVAETQYFGPGTRLLVL.